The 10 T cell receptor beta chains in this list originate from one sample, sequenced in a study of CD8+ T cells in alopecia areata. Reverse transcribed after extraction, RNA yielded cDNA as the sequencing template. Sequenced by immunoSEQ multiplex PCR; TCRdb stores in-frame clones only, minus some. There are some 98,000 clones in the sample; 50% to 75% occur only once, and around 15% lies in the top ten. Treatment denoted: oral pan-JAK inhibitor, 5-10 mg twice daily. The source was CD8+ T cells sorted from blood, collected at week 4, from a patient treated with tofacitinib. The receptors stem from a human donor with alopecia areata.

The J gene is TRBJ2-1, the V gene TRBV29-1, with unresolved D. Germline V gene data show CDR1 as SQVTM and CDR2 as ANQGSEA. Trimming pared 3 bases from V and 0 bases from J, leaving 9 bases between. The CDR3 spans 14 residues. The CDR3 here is CSVEEPDSYNEQFF. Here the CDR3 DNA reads TGCAGCGTTGAGGAGCCGGACTCCTACAATGAGCAGTTCTTC.

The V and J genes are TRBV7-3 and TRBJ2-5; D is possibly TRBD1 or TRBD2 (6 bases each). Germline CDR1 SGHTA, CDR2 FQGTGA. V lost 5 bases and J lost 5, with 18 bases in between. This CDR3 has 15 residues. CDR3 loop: CASSPNGGRSETQYF. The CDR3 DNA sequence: TGTGCCAGCAGCCCCAATGGGGGGCGCAGCGAGACCCAGTACTTC.

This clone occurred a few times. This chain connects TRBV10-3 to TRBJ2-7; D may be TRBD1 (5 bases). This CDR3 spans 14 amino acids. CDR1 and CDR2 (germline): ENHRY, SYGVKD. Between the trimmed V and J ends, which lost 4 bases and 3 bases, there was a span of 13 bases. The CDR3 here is CAISAPGYGYEQYF. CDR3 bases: TGTGCCATCAGTGCTCCAGGGTATGGCTACGAGCAGTACTTC.

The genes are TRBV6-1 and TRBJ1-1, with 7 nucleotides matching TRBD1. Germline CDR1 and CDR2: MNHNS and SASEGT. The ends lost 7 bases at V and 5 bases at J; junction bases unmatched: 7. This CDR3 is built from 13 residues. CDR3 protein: CASTQGGRTEAFF. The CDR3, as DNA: TGTGCCAGCACCCAGGGGGGGAGAACTGAAGCTTTCTTT.

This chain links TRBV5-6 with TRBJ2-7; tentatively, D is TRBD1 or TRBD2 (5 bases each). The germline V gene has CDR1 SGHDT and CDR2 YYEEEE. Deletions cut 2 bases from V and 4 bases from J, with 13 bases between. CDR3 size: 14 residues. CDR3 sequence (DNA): TGTGCCAGCAGCTTACCCTATGGGGGATACGAGCAGTACTTC. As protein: CASSLPYGGYEQYF.

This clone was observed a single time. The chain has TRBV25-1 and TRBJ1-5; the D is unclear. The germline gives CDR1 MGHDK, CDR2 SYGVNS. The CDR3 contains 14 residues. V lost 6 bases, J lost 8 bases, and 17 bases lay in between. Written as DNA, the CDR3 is TGTGCCAGCAGCGCCTCGGGAGGTTTAGAGCCCCAGCATTTT. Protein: CASSASGGLEPQHF.

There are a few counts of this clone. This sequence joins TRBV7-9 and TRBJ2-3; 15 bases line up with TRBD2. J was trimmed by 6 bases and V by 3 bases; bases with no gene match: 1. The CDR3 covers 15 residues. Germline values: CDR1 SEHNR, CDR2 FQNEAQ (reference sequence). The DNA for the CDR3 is TGTGCCAGCAGCTTGGGACTAGCGGGGGGTGATACGCAGTATTTT. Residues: CASSLGLAGGDTQYF.

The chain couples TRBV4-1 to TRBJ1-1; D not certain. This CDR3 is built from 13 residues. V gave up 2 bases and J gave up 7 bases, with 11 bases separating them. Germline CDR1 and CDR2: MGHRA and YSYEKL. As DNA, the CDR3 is TGCGCCAGCAGCCAACTGACCCCCAATGAAGCTTTCTTT. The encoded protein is CASSQLTPNEAFF.

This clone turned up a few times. Written as DNA, the CDR3 is TGCGCCAGCAGCCCGCAGGGTTCCGATGAGCAGTTCTTC. Amino acid sequence: CASSPQGSDEQFF. This sequence joins TRBV4-1 and TRBJ2-1; D is possibly TRBD1 (5 bases). This CDR3 is 13 amino acids long. Trimming stripped 4 bases from V and 8 bases from J, with 12 bases between. Per the germline V gene, CDR1 is MGHRA and CDR2 is YSYEKL.

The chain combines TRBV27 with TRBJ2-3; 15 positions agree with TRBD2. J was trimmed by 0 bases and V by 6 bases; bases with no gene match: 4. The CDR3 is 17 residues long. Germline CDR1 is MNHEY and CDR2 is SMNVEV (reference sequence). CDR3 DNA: TGTGCCAGCAGACGGGGGACTAGCGGGAGGAGCACAGATACGCAGTATTTT. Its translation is CASRRGTSGRSTDTQYF.